This T cell receptor beta chain was sequenced in a study of regulatory T cells. Trimming pared 5 bases from V and 6 bases from J, leaving 20 bases between. This CDR3 region has 17 residues. Germline CDR1 is LNHDA and CDR2 is SQIVND (reference sequence). At testing, patients were 2 to 39 years old, with reduced naive and increased memory T-cell proportions. Amplification used 52 TRBV primers and 13 TRBJ primers. The method was immunoSEQ multiplex PCR; TCRdb's version includes in-frame clones alone and lacks a portion of them. The table has approximately 9,000 clones, over 70% seen once. This receptor was identified in a person between 18 and 35 years old with CD3G deficiency. The chain is built from TRBV19 and TRBJ1-6, with a possible D match to TRBD1 (5 bases). Sequencing was carried out using CD8+ T cells sorted from blood. This CDR3 reads CASSDSAPGLTNSPLHF. In DNA, the CDR3 is TGTGCCAGTAGTGACTCAGCACCGGGACTGACTAATTCACCCCTCCACTTT.